A selection of T cell receptor beta chains follows, all from one sample in a study of T cell repertoires in cytomegalovirus infection. TCRdb re-analysed the reads in MiXCR, keeping a single row per CDR3 protein. The sample shows 650,000 to 900,000 distinct CDR3 sequences, 30% to 35% of them seen only once. The antigens of these receptors remain unknown. Sequenced here: cultured CD8+ T cells from PBMCs, sampled from culture after CMV antigen stimulation. These receptors came from a human donor in good health (CMV status not recorded). Some clones in this sample may be carry-over from other donors' samples. Each CDR3 is given with its conserved first and last residue. A D gene is named only where the DNA matches it firmly. Not every row has a clone size; where given, it reads once, few, many or a size class.

d_call | j_call | cdr3_length | v_call | clone_size | cdr3_aa | cdr3_nt
- | TRBJ2-7 | 15 | TRBV6-2/TRBV6-3 | - | CASSSDRLPSYEQYF | TGTGCCAGCAGTTCGGACAGACTACCCTCCTACGAGCAGTACTTC
TRBD2 | TRBJ2-3 | 17 | TRBV7-2 | many | CASSLALAGGDTDTQYF | TGTGCCAGCAGCTTAGCACTAGCGGGGGGGGACACAGATACGCAGTATTTT
TRBD1 | TRBJ2-5 | 13 | TRBV20-1 | - | CSALDRDEETQYF | TGCAGTGCTTTAGACAGGGACGAAGAGACCCAGTACTTC
- | TRBJ2-2 | 16 | TRBV12-3/TRBV12-4 | - | CASSSPTRENTGELFF | TGTGCCAGCAGTTCCCCGACTAGAGAGAACACCGGGGAGCTGTTTTTT
TRBD1 | TRBJ2-3 | 18 | TRBV7-2 | many | CASSLPSGQGPLSDTQYF | TGTGCCAGCAGCTTGCCTTCCGGACAGGGACCTCTGTCGGATACGCAGTATTTT
- | TRBJ1-5 | 14 | TRBV27 | few | CASSKGNGNQPQHF | TGTGCTAGCAGTAAGGGGAACGGCAATCAGCCCCAGCATTTT
TRBD1 | TRBJ1-4 | 14 | TRBV6-1 | - | CASSRQGVFEKLFF | TGTGCCAGCAGTAGACAGGGGGTTTTTGAAAAACTGTTTTTT
- | TRBJ2-1 | 11 | TRBV10-3 | - | CAITGGNEQFF | TGTGCCATCACCGGGGGCAATGAGCAGTTCTTC
- | TRBJ2-7 | 13 | TRBV7-9 | - | CASSEDSSYEQYF | TGTGCCAGCAGCGAGGACAGTTCCTACGAGCAGTACTTC
- | TRBJ1-4 | 15 | TRBV7-6 | many | CASSPFLATNEKLFF | TGTGCCAGCAGTCCCTTCCTTGCAACTAATGAAAAACTGTTTTTT
- | TRBJ2-1 | 15 | TRBV19 | - | CASSSITLYSDEQFF | TGTGCCAGTAGTAGCATCACCCTTTATTCGGATGAGCAGTTCTTC
- | TRBJ2-3 | 12 | TRBV6-1 | - | CASSEAWDTQYF | TGTGCCAGCAGTGAAGCCTGGGATACGCAGTATTTT